This T cell receptor beta chain was obtained from a study of immune evolution from preneoplasia to lung adenocarcinoma. Findings of the study overall: Top clone share appeared to fall from AAH through AIS, MIA, adenocarcinoma.

Looked up from germline, CDR1 is SEHNR and CDR2 is FQNEAQ (reference sequence). J gave up 5 bases and V 2 bases, and 5 bases lay outside the gene matches. The CDR3 spans 15 residues. Details on this clone: What it binds is unknown.

The protocol was immunoSEQ multiplex PCR, while the TCRdb copy is restricted to in-frame clones and leaves out a portion. The sample holds more than 10,000 clones, roughly 80% seen once. The chain couples TRBV7-9 to TRBJ1-5; 8 bases are shared with TRBD1. The receptor comes from a person in their sixties with lung adenocarcinoma. Some clones in this sample may be carry-over from other donors' samples. The sequencing sample was made of FFPE normal lung tissue adjacent to the tumor. The CDR3 protein is CASSLFAGGDQPQHF. As DNA, the CDR3 is TGTGCCAGCAGCTTATTTGCAGGGGGCGATCAGCCCCAGCATTTT.